What follows is one T cell receptor (beta chain) and its context. The antigen is unknown. Measured with immunoSEQ multiplex PCR; TCRdb has only the in-frame clones, and not every one. Among tens of thousands of clones listed, almost 90% were seen once. These data belong to a study of T cells in localized non-small cell lung cancer. Regarding the study as a whole: Prolonged overall survival went with higher T cell density in the blood. Adjacent lung tissue had a median around 50 of the top 100 clones found in the tumor. Highest T cell clonality was seen in uninvolved adjacent lung, surpassing that measured in tumor.

This CDR3 comprises 15 residues. Germline CDR1 SEHNR, CDR2 FQNEAQ (reference sequence). After removal of 6 bases from V and 2 bases from J, the junction contained 8 bases not matched to a gene. This receptor was obtained from a woman aged 40-70 years with stage I lung adenocarcinoma. The material was peripheral blood, obtained before any cancer treatment. The V and J genes are TRBV7-9 and TRBJ2-7; the match to TRBD1 covers 9 bases. The CDR3: CASRPTGGRPYEQYF. The DNA of the CDR3 is TGTGCCAGCAGACCAACAGGGGGCCGGCCCTACGAGCAGTACTTC.